Listed below are T cell receptor beta chains from one sample, sequenced in a study of beta chain features in type 1 diabetes. Generated by immunoSEQ multiplex PCR, the TCRdb table keeps only in-frame clones and is missing some. Altogether 350,000 to 400,000 clones are present, roughly an eighth being singletons, with the ten largest covering over 0.008%. The specimen sequenced was naive CD4+ T cells from blood. These receptors were taken from a woman under 30 with type 1 diabetes. Both conserved end residues are part of each CDR3. A D gene is named only where the DNA matches it firmly. Not every row has a clone size; where given, it reads once, few, many or a size class.

v_gene	j_gene	d_gene	abundance	CDR3aa	CDR3nt
TRBV29-1	TRBJ1-1	.	.	CSVIQGNLEAFF	TGCAGCGTGATACAGGGTAACCTTGAAGCTTTCTTT
TRBV30	TRBJ1-5	.	few	CAWSGRTSNQPQHF	TGTGCCTGGAGCGGACGGACAAGCAATCAGCCCCAGCATTTT
TRBV5-1	TRBJ2-1	TRBD2	.	CASSPGTSAANEQFF	TGCGCCAGCAGCCCCGGGACTAGCGCGGCCAATGAGCAGTTCTTC
TRBV4-3	TRBJ2-1	.	few	CASSPFSYVYNEQFF	TGCGCCAGCAGCCCTTTCTCCTACGTATACAATGAGCAGTTCTTC
TRBV6-1	TRBJ1-5	.	few	CASRDNNQPQHF	TGTGCCAGCCGGGACAACAATCAGCCCCAGCATTTT
TRBV6-6	TRBJ1-5	.	.	CASSSGLGSVGQPQHF	TGTGCCAGTAGCAGCGGATTGGGATCGGTCGGTCAGCCCCAGCATTTT
TRBV4-1	TRBJ2-1	TRBD2	.	CASSQGLAGSYNEQFF	TGCGCCAGCAGCCAGGGACTAGCGGGCTCCTACAATGAGCAGTTCTTC
TRBV28	TRBJ2-2	TRBD2	few	CASSRGGNTGELFF	TGTGCCAGCAGCCGCGGGGGGAACACCGGGGAGCTGTTTTTT
TRBV14	TRBJ2-2	.	.	CASSQDRGGHTGELFF	TGTGCCAGCAGCCAAGATCGCGGGGGCCACACCGGGGAGCTGTTTTTT
TRBV9	TRBJ2-7	.	.	CASSPTTGKGEQYF	TGTGCCAGCAGCCCAACCACAGGGAAAGGCGAGCAGTACTTC
TRBV7-9	TRBJ2-7	TRBD1	few	CASSLTGGDRSEQYF	TGTGCCAGCAGCTTGACAGGGGGCGATAGAAGCGAGCAGTACTTC
TRBV30	TRBJ1-3	.	.	CAWGLSVFGNTIYF	TGTGCCTGGGGACTCAGTGTTTTTGGAAACACCATATATTTT
TRBV5-6	TRBJ1-2	TRBD1	few	CASSLEAGGYGYTF	TGTGCCAGCAGCTTGGAGGCAGGGGGGTATGGCTACACCTTC
TRBV6-5	TRBJ2-7	.	.	CASSYYHSSYEQYF	TGTGCCAGCAGTTACTACCACAGCTCCTACGAGCAGTACTTC
TRBV20-1	TRBJ2-7	.	few	CSANLGYEQYF	TGCAGTGCTAACCTAGGTTACGAGCAGTACTTC
TRBV18	TRBJ2-7	.	.	CASSPLEAYEQYF	TGTGCCAGCTCACCTCTGGAGGCCTACGAGCAGTACTTC
TRBV25-1	TRBJ2-7	.	.	CASRRDYEQYF	TGTGCCAGCAGGAGGGACTACGAGCAGTACTTC
TRBV7-6	TRBJ2-7	.	.	CASSLLEEQYF	TGTGCCAGCAGCTTACTAGAGGAGCAGTACTTC
TRBV7-3	TRBJ2-2	.	.	CASSYIPGTGELFF	TGTGCCAGCAGCTACATCCCGGGGACCGGGGAGCTGTTTTTT
TRBV20-1	TRBJ2-7	.	few	CSRARRYEQYF	TGCAGTCGCGCTAGGCGATACGAGCAGTACTTC
TRBV28	TRBJ2-5	TRBD2	few	CASSFPLAGYIETQYF	TGTGCCAGCAGTTTCCCCCTAGCGGGATATATAGAGACCCAGTACTTC
TRBV7-2	TRBJ1-5	TRBD1	.	CASSMDRVFQPQHF	TGTGCCAGCAGCATGGACAGGGTCTTTCAGCCCCAGCATTTT
TRBV25-1	TRBJ2-3	.	.	CASRGADTQYF	TGTGCCAGCAGGGGCGCAGATACGCAGTATTTT
TRBV7-2	TRBJ2-4	TRBD2	.	CASSSGLAGASIQYF	TGTGCCAGCAGTTCCGGACTAGCGGGGGCCAGCATTCAGTACTTC
TRBV5-1	TRBJ1-4	.	.	CASTHSTATNEKLFF	TGCGCCAGCACCCACAGTACTGCAACTAATGAAAAACTGTTTTTT
TRBV7-2	TRBJ1-1	TRBD1	.	CASSNPGTGWHTEAFF	TGTGCCAGCAGCAACCCCGGGACAGGGTGGCACACTGAAGCTTTCTTT
TRBV6-5	TRBJ2-1	.	few	CASSYFSGGYNEQFF	TGTGCCAGCAGTTACTTTTCAGGGGGGTACAATGAGCAGTTCTTC
TRBV7-2	TRBJ2-3	.	.	CASSLVGGGHVDTQYF	TGTGCCAGCAGCTTAGTTGGGGGGGGCCACGTAGATACGCAGTATTTT
TRBV7-3	TRBJ1-1	.	few	CASSQTGLNTEAFF	TGTGCCAGCAGCCAGACAGGTTTGAACACTGAAGCTTTCTTT
TRBV19	TRBJ1-1	TRBD1	few	CASSIGQGLNTEAFF	TGTGCCAGTAGTATTGGACAGGGATTAAACACTGAAGCTTTCTTT
TRBV19	TRBJ1-5	.	.	CASSRGLGNQPQHF	TGTGCCAGTAGCCGGGGTCTTGGCAATCAGCCCCAGCATTTT
TRBV18	TRBJ2-1	.	few	CASSRMGPGYNEQFF	TGTGCCAGCTCACGAATGGGGCCAGGGTACAATGAGCAGTTCTTC
TRBV4-1	TRBJ1-3	TRBD1	.	CASGTGQSGNTIYF	TGCGCCAGCGGAACGGGACAGTCGGGAAACACCATATATTTT
TRBV4-2	TRBJ2-3	TRBD2	.	CASSPRTSGRDTQYF	TGTGCCAGCAGCCCCCGGACTAGCGGGAGGGATACGCAGTATTTT
TRBV4-1	TRBJ1-1	.	.	CASSQGKGTGGTEAFF	TGCGCCAGCAGCCAAGGAAAGGGCACTGGGGGGACTGAAGCTTTCTTT
TRBV6-1	TRBJ2-7	.	few	CASSWGLYEQYF	TGTGCCAGCTCTTGGGGACTCTACGAGCAGTACTTC
TRBV11-2	TRBJ2-2	TRBD2	.	CASRLAGGNTGELFF	TGTGCCAGCAGATTGGCGGGGGGGAACACCGGGGAGCTGTTTTTT
TRBV30	TRBJ2-7	TRBD2	.	CAGQRGIAYEQYF	TGTGCCGGACAGCGGGGGATAGCCTACGAGCAGTACTTC
TRBV6-5	TRBJ1-6	TRBD1	.	CASSYGTGGSPLHF	TGTGCCAGCAGTTATGGGACAGGGGGATCACCCCTCCACTTT
TRBV5-1	TRBJ2-2	TRBD1	.	CASSVDRGVPGELFF	TGCGCCAGCAGCGTGGACAGGGGGGTTCCCGGGGAGCTGTTTTTT
TRBV29-1	TRBJ2-1	TRBD2	.	CSAGVGGNEQFF	TGCAGCGCTGGAGTGGGGGGGAATGAGCAGTTCTTC
TRBV15	TRBJ1-5	.	few	CATSGGRGARPQHF	TGTGCCACCAGCGGAGGGCGGGGGGCAAGGCCCCAGCATTTT
TRBV28	TRBJ2-1	TRBD2	few	CASRWGGSYNEQFF	TGTGCCAGCAGGTGGGGGGGCTCCTACAATGAGCAGTTCTTC